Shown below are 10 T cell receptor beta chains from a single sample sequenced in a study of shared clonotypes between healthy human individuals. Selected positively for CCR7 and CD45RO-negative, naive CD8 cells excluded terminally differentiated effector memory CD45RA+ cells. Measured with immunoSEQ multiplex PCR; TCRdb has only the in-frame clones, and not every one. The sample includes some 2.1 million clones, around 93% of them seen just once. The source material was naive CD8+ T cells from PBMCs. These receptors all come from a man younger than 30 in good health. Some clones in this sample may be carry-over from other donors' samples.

The CDR3 sequence: CASSPGTSSTDTQYF. The CDR3 bases are TGTGCCAGCAGCCCCGGGACATCTAGCACAGATACGCAGTATTTT. The chain couples TRBV5-8 to TRBJ2-3, with TRBD1 as a possible D gene (6 bases). The CDR3 loop spans 15 amino acids. The V end was cut by 4 bases, the J end by 0 bases, with 12 bases between. Germline CDR1 reads SGHTS; CDR2 reads YDEGEE.

DNA of the CDR3: TGTGCCAGCAGTTCTCACAGGGTAACAAGATTTGAGACCCAGTACTTC. Its translation: CASSSHRVTRFETQYF. This chain links TRBV27 with TRBJ2-5; D perhaps matches TRBD1 (6 bases). CDR1 is MNHEY and CDR2 is SMNVEV in the germline V gene (reference sequence). The CDR3 covers 16 residues. V was shortened by 4 bases and J by 5 bases, with 20 bases between the two germline ends.

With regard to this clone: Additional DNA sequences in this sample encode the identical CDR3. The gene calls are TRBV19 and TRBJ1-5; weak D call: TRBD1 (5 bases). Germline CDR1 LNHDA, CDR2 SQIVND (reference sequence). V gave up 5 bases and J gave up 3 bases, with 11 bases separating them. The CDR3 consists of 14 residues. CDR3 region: CASSVRDLNQPQHF. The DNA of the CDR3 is TGTGCCAGTAGTGTTCGGGACCTCAATCAGCCCCAGCATTTT.

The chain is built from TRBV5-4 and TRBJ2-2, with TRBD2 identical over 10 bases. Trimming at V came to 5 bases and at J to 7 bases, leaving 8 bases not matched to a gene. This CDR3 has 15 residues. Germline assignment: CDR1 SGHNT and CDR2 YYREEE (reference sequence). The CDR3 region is CASSIGLAEFGELFF. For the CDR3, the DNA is TGTGCCAGCAGTATAGGACTAGCGGAATTCGGGGAGCTGTTTTTT.

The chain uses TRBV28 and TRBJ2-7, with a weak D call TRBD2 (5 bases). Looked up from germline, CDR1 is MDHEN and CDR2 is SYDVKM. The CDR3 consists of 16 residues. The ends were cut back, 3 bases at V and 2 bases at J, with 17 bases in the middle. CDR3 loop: CASSFPHGGRAYEQYF. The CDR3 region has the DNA TGTGCCAGCAGTTTCCCCCACGGAGGTCGGGCCTACGAGCAGTACTTC.

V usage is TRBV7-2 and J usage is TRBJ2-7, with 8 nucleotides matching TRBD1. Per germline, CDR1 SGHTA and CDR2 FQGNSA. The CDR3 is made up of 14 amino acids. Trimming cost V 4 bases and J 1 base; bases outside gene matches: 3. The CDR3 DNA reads TGTGCCAGCAGCTCCTGGACAGGGTCCTACGAGCAGTACTTC. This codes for CASSSWTGSYEQYF.

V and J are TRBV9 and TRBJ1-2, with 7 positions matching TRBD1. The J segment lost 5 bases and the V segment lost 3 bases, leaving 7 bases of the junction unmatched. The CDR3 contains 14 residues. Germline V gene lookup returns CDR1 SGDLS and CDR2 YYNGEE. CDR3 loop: CASSAGQSAYGYTF. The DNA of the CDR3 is TGTGCCAGCAGCGCGGGACAGAGCGCTTATGGCTACACCTTC.

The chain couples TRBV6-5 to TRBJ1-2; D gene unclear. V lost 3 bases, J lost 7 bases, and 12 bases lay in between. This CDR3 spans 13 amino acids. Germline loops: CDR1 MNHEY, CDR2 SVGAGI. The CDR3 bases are TGTGCCAGCAGTTATGGACTGTTTGCTGGCTACACCTTC. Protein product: CASSYGLFAGYTF.

The CDR3 sequence is CASSFGGNTEAFF. The DNA of the CDR3 is TGTGCCAGCAGCTTCGGGGGTAACACTGAAGCTTTCTTT. The chain links TRBV7-6 to TRBJ1-1; the D gene is possibly TRBD1 (5 bases). CDR1 and CDR2 (germline): SGHVS, FNYEAQ. This CDR3 contains 13 residues. V was shortened by 3 bases and J by 2 bases, with 7 bases between the two germline ends.

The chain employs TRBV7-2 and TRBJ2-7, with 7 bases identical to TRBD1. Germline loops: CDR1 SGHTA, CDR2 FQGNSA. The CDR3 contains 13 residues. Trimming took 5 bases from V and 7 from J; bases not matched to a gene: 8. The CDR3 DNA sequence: TGTGCCAGCAGCCGGACAGGATTGAGTGAGCAGTACTTC. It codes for CASSRTGLSEQYF.